One and the same sample provided the 7 T cell receptor beta chains below, sequenced in a study of beta chain features in type 1 diabetes. Whole-study findings and limits: Researchers report that Type 1 diabetes patients had moderately but significantly shorter TCRB CDR3s across all four CD4+ subsets.

Antigen specificity for these receptors is unknown. TCRB transcripts that were expressed got sequenced, as all of the isolated RNA had been reverse transcribed. This table comes from immunoSEQ multiplex PCR, and its TCRdb copy is limited to in-frame clones, with some not included. The table has roughly 150,000 clones, almost 8% seen once. The sequenced sample was central memory CD4+ T cells from blood. The receptors originated from a man younger than 35 with type 1 diabetes.

This clone was seen only a few times. The gene calls are TRBV18 and TRBJ2-7; D is possibly TRBD1 (6 bases). The V gene's germline CDR1 is KGHSH and CDR2 LQKENI. This CDR3 contains 15 residues. Trimming stripped 0 bases from V and 2 bases from J, with 11 bases between. CDR3 sequence reads: CASSPPGPGAYEQYF. In nucleotides, the CDR3 is TGTGCCAGCTCACCACCGGGACCAGGGGCCTACGAGCAGTACTTC.

A few counts support this clone. The V gene is TRBV6-5, the J gene TRBJ2-5; no firm D call. Per germline, CDR1 MNHEY and CDR2 SVGAGI. V gave up 4 bases and J gave up 4 bases, with 13 bases separating them. CDR3 length: 14 amino acids. The CDR3 spells CASSFRNSGETQYF. The CDR3, as DNA: TGTGCCAGCAGTTTTCGGAACTCGGGAGAGACCCAGTACTTC.

The chain has TRBV30 and TRBJ1-4, with D unclear. The length of the CDR3 is 14 residues. Deletions cut 0 bases from V and 8 bases from J, with 13 bases between. The germline gives CDR1 GTSNPN, CDR2 SVGIG (reference sequence). The chain's CDR3 is CAWSVLGGNEKLFF. In DNA form, the CDR3 reads TGTGCCTGGAGTGTACTAGGAGGGAACGAAAAACTGTTTTTT. Using reference TRBV30 and TRBJ1-4 for the parts outside the CDR3, the full variable domain is SQTIHQWPATLVQPVGSPLSLECTVEGTSNPNLYWYRQAAGRGLQLLFYSVGIGQISSEVPQNLSASRPQDRQFILSSKKLLLSDSGFYLCAWSVLGGNEKLFFGSGTQLSVL.

This clone has more than one count but fewer than ten. The chain recombines TRBV4-1 with TRBJ2-7, with 11 positions matching TRBD2. The V segment lost 8 bases and the J segment 6 bases; nucleotides outside the gene matches: 12. The CDR3 loop spans 15 amino acids. Germline CDR1 MGHRA, CDR2 YSYEKL. The CDR3 is CASRDTVLAGGEQYF. The CDR3 DNA is TGCGCCAGCCGCGATACGGTTCTAGCGGGAGGCGAGCAGTACTTC.

This clone was counted only a few times. The chain combines TRBV28 with TRBJ2-7; 9 nucleotides match TRBD1. J lost 4 bases, V lost 5 bases, and 9 bases had no gene match. The V gene's germline CDR1 is MDHEN and CDR2 SYDVKM. The CDR3 consists of 15 residues. Written as DNA, the CDR3 is TGTGCCAGCAGTCCGGGGGACAGGGTGAAATACGAGCAGTACTTC. Translating it yields CASSPGDRVKYEQYF.

There are a few counts of this clone. The rearrangement joins TRBV28 to TRBJ2-1; D gene ambiguous. CDR1 and CDR2 (germline): MDHEN, SYDVKM. The CDR3 is 13 amino acids. Trimming left V 10 bases short and J 6 bases short, with 16 bases between. CDR3 residues: CAILRGLSNEQFF. CDR3 sequence (DNA): TGTGCCATCCTTCGCGGCCTGAGCAATGAGCAGTTCTTC.

The rearrangement joins TRBV10-3 to TRBJ2-2; D uncertain. Deletions cut 0 bases from V and 7 bases from J, with 3 bases between. CDR3 length: 12 residues. CDR1 and CDR2 (germline): ENHRY, SYGVKD. The CDR3 reads CAISESFGELFF. In DNA, the CDR3 is TGTGCCATCAGTGAGTCCTTCGGGGAGCTGTTTTTT.